This note documents a single T cell receptor beta chain sequence. Its antigen is not identified. The data stem from a study of T cells in Graves' hyperthyroidism and ophthalmopathy. This CDR3 has 15 residues. V was trimmed by 0 bases and J by 2 bases, leaving 11 bases between them. Looked up from germline, CDR1 is MNHNY and CDR2 is SVGAGI (reference sequence). TCR beta CDR3 region amplification was performed from RNA transcripts. HTBI primers were employed in a first-round RT-PCR of the TCR CDR3. TCRdb used MiXCR to reprocess the multiplex PCR reads, holding one entry per CDR3 protein. The data contain 500,000 to 650,000 distinct CDR3 sequences, 15% to 20% of them seen just once; the ten biggest clones take up 40% to 50%. Whole-study results and caveats: With a median lead of around 6.7 months before onset, the model predicted ophthalmopathy. Separation of ophthalmopathy from stable hyperthyroidism was achieved by a 13 V-J model.

Exclusion criteria comprised uncontrolled infection, other autoimmune disease, pregnancy or lactation. The TCR was taken from a man aged 35 to 55 with Graves' ophthalmopathy. V usage is TRBV6-6 and J usage is TRBJ2-7; D not certain. Sequenced input: blood. CDR3 DNA sequence: TGTGCCAGCAGTTACTCCCCGACAACCACCTACGAGCAGTACTTC. Translation gives CASSYSPTTTYEQYF.